A single sample gave rise to the 9 T cell receptor beta chains below, sequenced in a study of T cell responses to AZD1222 COVID-19 vaccine. Here immunoSEQ multiplex PCR was the method, and the copy in TCRdb shows in-frame clones only, minus some. The sample lists around 160,000 clones; about 92% were seen once. Here the sequenced sample was peripheral blood, taken on day 0 of AZD1222 vaccination. The receptors were gathered from an adult in good health.

This sequence joins TRBV27 and TRBJ1-1; 9 positions agree with TRBD1. Germline CDR1 MNHEY, CDR2 SMNVEV (reference sequence). CDR3 length: 14 amino acids. With 5 bases clipped from V and 12 bases from J, the junction kept 13 bases outside the gene matches. CDR3 nucleotide sequence: TGTGCCAGCAGTCCTTATCAGGGGACAGGGAAGACTTTCTTT. It yields the protein CASSPYQGTGKTFF.

The chain couples TRBV20-1 to TRBJ1-3; D ambiguous. This CDR3 has 15 residues. Looked up from germline, CDR1 is DFQATT and CDR2 is SNEGSKA (reference sequence). Trimming removed 3 bases at V and 0 bases at J, with 12 bases between. CDR3 protein: CSASHGAFSGNTIYF. CDR3 nucleotides: TGCAGTGCTAGTCACGGAGCGTTCTCTGGAAACACCATATATTTT.

The V gene is TRBV7-8, the J gene TRBJ1-3, with TRBD1 matching over 7 bases. The CDR3 loop spans 16 amino acids. Germline V gene lookup returns CDR1 SGHVS and CDR2 FQNEAQ. J lost 0 bases, V lost 2 bases, and 4 bases had no gene match. CDR3: CASSLRQGNSGNTIYF. The CDR3 DNA is TGTGCCAGCAGCTTACGACAGGGAAACTCTGGAAACACCATATATTTT.

This clone was detected only a few times. The chain employs TRBV18 and TRBJ1-6; TRBD1 aligns across 7 bases. CDR3 length: 17 amino acids. CDR1 and CDR2 (germline): KGHSH, LQKENI. V dropped 3 bases and J dropped 7; count of bases not matched to a gene: 12. CDR3 in amino acids: CASSPGPGTVKNSPLHF. CDR3 nucleotide sequence: TGTGCCAGCTCACCGGGCCCCGGGACAGTTAAAAATTCACCCCTCCACTTT. The entire variable domain, with the rest obtained from reference TRBV18 and TRBJ1-6, is as follows: NAGVMQNPRHLVRRRGQEARLRCSPMKGHSHVYWYRQLPEEGLKFMVYLQKENIIDESGMPKERFSAEFPKEGPSILRIQQVVRGDSAAYFCASSPGPGTVKNSPLHFGNGTRLTVT.

The chain carries TRBV9 and TRBJ1-2, with TRBD1 as a possible D gene (6 bases). CDR3 length equals 13 residues. V dropped 3 bases and J dropped 4 bases, with 10 bases sitting between them. Germline V CDR1 and CDR2: SGDLS, YYNGEE. CDR3 nucleotides: TGTGCCAGCAGCGCGGACAGCCTCTATGGCTACACCTTC. Translation: CASSADSLYGYTF.

The J gene is TRBJ2-7, the V gene TRBV29-1; maybe TRBD1 (6 bases). Germline CDR1 and CDR2: SQVTM and ANQGSEA. V lost 1 base to trimming and J lost 1 base, with 11 bases between them. This CDR3 has 14 amino acids. The CDR3 protein is CSVEATGLSYEQYF. The CDR3, as DNA: TGCAGCGTTGAAGCAACAGGGCTGTCCTACGAGCAGTACTTC.

A single count supports this clone. The V call is TRBV5-6, the J call TRBJ2-6; TRBD1 matches 7 bases. J lost 0 bases, V lost 4 bases, and 7 bases had no gene match. CDR1 is SGHDT and CDR2 is YYEEEE in the germline V gene. The CDR3 sequence is 17 residues long. CDR3 bases: TGTGCCAGCAGCAGGGACAGATTGCGCTCTGGGGCCAACGTCCTGACTTTC. The encoded protein is CASSRDRLRSGANVLTF.

The V call is TRBV19, the J call TRBJ1-1; D may be TRBD1 (6 bases). Germline values: CDR1 LNHDA, CDR2 SQIVND (reference sequence). The CDR3 extends over 14 amino acids. Trimming shortened V by 6 bases and J by 4 bases, and 15 bases separated the two germline ends. The CDR3 loop is CASSPSGGRTEAFF. The CDR3 DNA follows: TGTGCCAGTAGCCCCAGCGGGGGGCGCACTGAAGCTTTCTTT.

The chain is built from TRBV11-2 and TRBJ1-4; 7 nucleotides align to TRBD1. CDR1 and CDR2 from the germline V gene are SGHAT and FQNNGV. The V segment lost 2 bases and the J segment 4 bases; nucleotides outside the gene matches: 1. The CDR3 has 14 amino acids. CDR3 bases: TGTGCCAGCAGCTTACGGGACAGTAATGAAAAACTGTTTTTT. Translation gives CASSLRDSNEKLFF.